Detailed here is one T cell receptor (beta chain). The antigen remains undetermined. The data belong to a study of beta chain features in type 1 diabetes. Study results and caveats: Sampled from patients, naive, central memory and Treg TCRB repertoires appeared more similar than those sampled from healthy donors. TCRB CDR3s were moderately but significantly shorter in Type 1 diabetes patients in all four CD4+ subsets. Whether HLA type affects TCRB rearrangement stayed undetermined in the present work.

One heparinised blood draw averaging about 116 mL was given by each donor. The entirety of the isolated RNA underwent reverse transcription, so expressed TCRB transcripts were sequenced. Produced via immunoSEQ multiplex PCR; TCRdb's table is partial and in-frame only. The sample holds some 140,000 clones, approximately 9% seen once. Trimming removed 9 bases from V and 4 bases from J, with 7 bases in between. Per the germline V gene, CDR1 is MDHEN and CDR2 is SYDVKM. The CDR3 runs to 11 residues. The source is a man aged 25 to 45 with type 1 diabetes. The sequenced sample consisted of central memory CD4+ T cells from blood. The gene calls are TRBV28 and TRBJ2-1; the D is unclear. The CDR3 bases are TGTGCCAGTATTCGTTACAATGAGCAGTTCTTC. This sequence encodes CASIRYNEQFF. The full variable domain, its missing parts supplied by reference TRBV28 and TRBJ2-1, is DVKVTQSSRYLVKRTGEKVFLECVQDMDHENMFWYRQDPGLGLRLIYFSYDVKMKEKGDIPEGYSVSREKKERFSLILESASTNQTSMYLCASIRYNEQFFGPGTRLTVL.